Below, 3 T cell receptor beta chains from the same sample are listed, as sequenced in a study of blood T cell repertoires in COVID-19. Data came from immunoSEQ multiplex PCR; TCRdb stores just in-frame clones and leaves some out. In the table there are about 210,000 clones, roughly 80% of which are singletons. Sequencing was performed on peripheral blood. The receptors here all came from a woman older than 75 with COVID-19, enrolled during active disease.

J is TRBJ2-2 and V is TRBV5-1; TRBD1 agrees at 7 bases. Germline values: CDR1 SGHRS, CDR2 YFSETQ. V lost 1 base and J lost 7; bases outside the gene matches: 4. This CDR3 is 14 amino acids long. CDR3 sequence: CASSLTGDNGELFF. DNA for the CDR3: TGCGCCAGCAGCTTGACAGGGGATAACGGGGAGCTGTTTTTT.

The CDR3 DNA follows: TGTGCCAGCAGTGAAGCGCTTCTAGCGGGGACCGGCTACAATGAGCAGTTCTTC. It yields the protein CASSEALLAGTGYNEQFF. The chain couples TRBV2 to TRBJ2-1, with 9 bases that match TRBD2. The CDR3 runs 18 residues. CDR1 is SNHLY, CDR2 FYNNEI, per germline. With V trimmed by 0 bases and J by 3 bases, 9 bases remained unmatched.

V gene TRBV19 combines with J gene TRBJ2-7; D gene uncertain. The CDR3 has 15 residues. Germline CDR1 reads LNHDA; CDR2 reads SQIVND (reference sequence). With 2 bases removed from V and 5 bases from J, the gap between germline ends came to 16 bases. The CDR3 DNA reads as TGTGCCAGTAGTATAAGGTCAGGCCCGCCCCACGAGCAGTACTTC. It yields the protein CASSIRSGPPHEQYF.